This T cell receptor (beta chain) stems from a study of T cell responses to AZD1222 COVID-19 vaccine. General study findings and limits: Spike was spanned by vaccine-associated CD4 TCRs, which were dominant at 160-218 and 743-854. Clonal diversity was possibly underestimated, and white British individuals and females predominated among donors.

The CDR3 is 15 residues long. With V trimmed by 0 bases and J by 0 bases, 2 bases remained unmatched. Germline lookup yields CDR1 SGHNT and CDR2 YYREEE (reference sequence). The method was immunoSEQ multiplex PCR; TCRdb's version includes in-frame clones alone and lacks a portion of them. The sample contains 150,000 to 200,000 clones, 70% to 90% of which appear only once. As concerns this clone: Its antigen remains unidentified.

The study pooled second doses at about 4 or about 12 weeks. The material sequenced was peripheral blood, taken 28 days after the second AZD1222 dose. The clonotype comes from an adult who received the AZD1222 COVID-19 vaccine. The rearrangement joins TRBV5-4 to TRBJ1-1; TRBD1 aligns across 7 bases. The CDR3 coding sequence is TGTGCCAGCAGCTTGGGACAGGGCGTGAACACTGAAGCTTTCTTT. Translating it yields CASSLGQGVNTEAFF.